This record looks at one T cell receptor (beta chain) sequence and its context. What antigen it recognizes has not been identified. No much larger clonotype is one base removed from it; base qualities were not supplied. This sample is drawn from a study of shared clonotypes between healthy human individuals (dated by TCRdb to 2018 to 2020). At the level of the whole study: A few men and a couple of women, aged 18 to 49 years, made up the cohort. The study deeply sequenced blood TCR repertoires of several healthy adults to estimate repertoire size and the extent of clonotype sharing between individuals. For each donor, CD4 naive and CD4 memory were each given three plates, CD8 naive was given two plates, and CD8 memory was given one plate. Each donor's leukapheresis produced roughly between roughly 0.85 and 10 billion PBMCs. Libraries were prepared and TCR repertoires were sequenced by different laboratories using diverse techniques, in order to increase sequencing depth and limit assay-specific biases.

Donors were healthy HIV-negative adults with no recently reported acute infections or vaccinations. Every donor was a Caucasian adult living in Nashville, Tennessee, USA. CD4+ T cells were enriched by magnetic negative selection; naive cells were then positively selected on CD45RA, and the negative fraction formed the memory subset. After blood collection by leukapheresis, PBMCs were isolated using Ficoll-Histopaque density gradient centrifugation and then cryopreserved in the vapor phase of liquid nitrogen. Analytical flow cytometry was used to check the purity and quantity of each magnetically sorted T cell population. Each sorted fraction had its genomic DNA isolated and then quantified by UV absorbance on a Nanodrop 2000c. The germline V gene encodes CDR1 MNHEY and CDR2 SMNVEV (reference sequence). The CDR3 measures 15 amino acids from cysteine to phenylalanine. CDR3 DNA only is kept here, 45 bases in frame from base 1. Ends trimmed: V by 4 bases, J by 3 bases; bases unmatched to a gene: 7.

On the study overall, not on this receptor specifically: Even with the large sequencing depth, rarefaction of the sorted-subset datasets indicated that sequencing was incomplete. When a few donors were compared, the shared fraction of clonotypes was around 5% for naive CD4, less than 4% for naive CD8, about 2.4% for memory CD4, and under 0.5% for memory CD8. Sampling was limited to blood, and TCR repertoires in tissue likely differ from TCR repertoires in blood. Because the study included a small number of donors, the genetic and exposure-history diversity represented was limited. Pairwise subsampling indicated that sequencing depth was expected to affect the degree of clonotype sharing among donors. Clonotypes shared by all four sorted-subset donors showed higher generation probabilities than non-shared clonotypes. Estimated clonotype richness was generally larger for naive than for memory subsets.

TCR CDR3 regions were amplified from genomic DNA by multiplex PCR using the deep immunoSEQ assay. Extracted genomic DNA from each cell subset was distributed evenly across all wells of several immunoSEQ 96-well plates, and each plate was treated as a replicate. For sorted subsets, 200 to 250 ng of genomic DNA, equivalent to around 31,000 T cell genomes, went into each replicate PCR. Purified libraries were quantified with a Qubit 3.0 fluorometer, sized on a Bioanalyzer 2100, and re-quantified with the KAPA Library Quantification kit. Every immunoSEQ 96-well plate was sequenced on a dedicated single-read 150-cycle Illumina NextSeq 550 flow cell. The study's processing was this. Because only junctional sequences without quality scores were contained in the immunoSEQ output, filtering matching that applied to full-length reads could not be performed. To assign V/J genes and CDR3, sequences were annotated using PyIR, a Python wrapper for IgBLAST v1.9, with IMGT germline references. Reads were removed for weak V/J assignments (E-value above 1e-6), missing CDR3, stop codons, out-of-frame junctions, or ambiguous translated residues. V3J clonotypes were defined by identical inferred V gene, J gene, and CDR3 amino acid sequence. The percentage overlap between two repertoires was calculated by dividing the number of shared unique clonotypes by the size of the smaller repertoire. Three approaches were used to assess repertoire richness: RTK rarefaction, the Chao1 estimator, and Recon v2.1 estimates of unobserved clonotypes. Generation probabilities were computed with OLGA for all TCRbeta clonotypes obtained by the gDNA method from several donors. TCRdb's version of the immuneACCESS table is confined to in-frame rearrangements and falls short of the full clone set. An unresolved V gene accounts for under half of the shortfall where checked; the remainder is of unknown origin. V, J and clone size are taken as reported in that table, and D and trimming were inferred from the DNA itself. Within this sample are 950,000 to 1,100,000 clones, with about 80% of them counted one time only. The top ten clones comprise roughly 0.61% of the sample.

Recombination joined TRBV27 with TRBJ2-7; the junction holds 9 bases that match TRBD2. The sequence came from a man aged 18-30 years in good health. Some clones in this sample may be carry-over from other donors' samples. The sequenced material came from memory CD4+ T cells from PBMCs. The cell subset or site label here, explained by the study, means: CD45RA-negative fraction. The nucleotide sequence is TGTGCCAGCAGTTCTCTGTTAGCGGGAGACTACGAGCAGTACTTC. It encodes CASSSLLAGDYEQYF.